Listed here is a single TCR beta chain. The data belong to a study of human T cells and chemical hapten exposure. Turning to the study itself: Slight volume differences across pooled libraries mainly accounted for varying per-sample TCR yields.

V lost 3 bases and J lost 1, with 15 bases in between. From germline, CDR1 is MDHEN and CDR2 SYDVKM. The CDR3 runs to 16 residues. The study's library attached unique molecular identifiers to single cDNA molecules. Authors' data handling: Counts of TCRs in each sample centred on a median of around 96,000 and extended from around 25,000 to 690,000. TCRdb used MiXCR to reprocess the 5' RACE reads, holding one entry per CDR3 protein. The V and J calls, along with clone size, are taken from TCRdb and not from the paper's own processing. The table has under 150,000 distinct CDR3 sequences, approximately 20% seen once. Unfractionated whole blood yielded the extracted total RNA.

J is TRBJ1-1 and V is TRBV28; no definite D call. This TCR was sampled from a human donor in good health. The DNA of the CDR3 is TGTGCCAGCAGTTTGTTAACGGGGAGGACGAACACTGAAGCTTTCTTT. It encodes CASSLLTGRTNTEAFF.